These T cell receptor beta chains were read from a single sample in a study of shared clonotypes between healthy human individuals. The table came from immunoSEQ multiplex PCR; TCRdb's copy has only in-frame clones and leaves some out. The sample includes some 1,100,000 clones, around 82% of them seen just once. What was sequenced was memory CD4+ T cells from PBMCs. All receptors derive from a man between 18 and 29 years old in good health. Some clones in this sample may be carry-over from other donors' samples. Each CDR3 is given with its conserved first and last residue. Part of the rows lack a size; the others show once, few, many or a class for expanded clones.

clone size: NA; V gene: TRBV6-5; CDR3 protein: CASSYGTANYGYTF
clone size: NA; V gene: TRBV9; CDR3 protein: CASSVDLDTQYF
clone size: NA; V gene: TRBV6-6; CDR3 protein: CASSYSTGGNEQFF
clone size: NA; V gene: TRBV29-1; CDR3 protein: CSVDGLGGYGNTEAFF
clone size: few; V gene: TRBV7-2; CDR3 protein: CASSETGTLYQPQHF
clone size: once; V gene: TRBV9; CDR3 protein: CASSVGLAGSSTDTQYF
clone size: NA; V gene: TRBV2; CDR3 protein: CASSGYRGPPNNEQFF
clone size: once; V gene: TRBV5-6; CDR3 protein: CASSSMGRGQSGYTF
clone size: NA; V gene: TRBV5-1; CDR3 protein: CASSRGLAGMGETQYF
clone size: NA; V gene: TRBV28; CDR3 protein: CASSLNPPGVEQYF
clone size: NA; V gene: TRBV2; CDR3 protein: CASIPLGQNTEAFF
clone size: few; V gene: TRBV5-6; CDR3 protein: CASSLTGNSGNTIYF
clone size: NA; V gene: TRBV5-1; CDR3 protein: CASSLGTSGSTYNEQFF
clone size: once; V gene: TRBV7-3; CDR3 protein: CASSFSGNANTGELFF
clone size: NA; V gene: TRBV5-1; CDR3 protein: CASSLAPRTWDTGELFF
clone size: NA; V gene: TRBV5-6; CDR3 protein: CASRGGTEAFF
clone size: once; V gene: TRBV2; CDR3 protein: CASSGVSGSTGELFF
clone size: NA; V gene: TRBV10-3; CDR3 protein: CAISESLLYEQYF
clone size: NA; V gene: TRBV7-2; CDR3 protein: CASSPTGYGYTF
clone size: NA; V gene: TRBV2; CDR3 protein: CASSGGQGSYEQYF
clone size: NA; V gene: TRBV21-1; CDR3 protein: CAKNEQFF
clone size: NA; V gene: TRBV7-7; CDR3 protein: CASSLQGRREETQYF
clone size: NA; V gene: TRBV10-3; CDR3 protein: CAISPRGSPTGELFF
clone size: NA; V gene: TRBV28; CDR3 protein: CASSSNVGANVLTF
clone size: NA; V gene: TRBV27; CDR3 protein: CASSLSLPGDSYEQYF
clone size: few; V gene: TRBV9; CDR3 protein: CASSVGGLSEQYF